This T cell receptor (beta chain) was retrieved from a study of cytomegalovirus exposure and HLA in healthy donors. Whole-study results and caveats: Rarity held for most TCR sequences, but there were some public TCRs that occurred in many donors. Cytomegalovirus association was listed for around 170 TCR beta chains.

With 60 Vbeta and 13 Jbeta primers, the PCR was carried out. Original analysis: An analysis performed later counted around 80 million unique TCR beta chains (around 10 million of them shared). Assay: immunoSEQ multiplex PCR; the TCRdb copy retains only in-frame clones and omits some. The V and J calls and clone size are taken from that table; D and trimming were inferred from the DNA. The data show 250,000 to 300,000 clones, with roughly 81% seen just once and approximately 2% held by the top ten. Donors showed nominal health when sampled, although they likely had unrecorded immune exposures. A word on this clone: Its antigen remains unknown.

The CDR3 length is 14 residues. V was pared by 9 bases and J by 2 bases, with 3 bases of the junction left unmatched. CDR1 and CDR2 from the germline V gene are LNHDA and SQIVND (reference sequence). This chain links TRBV19 with TRBJ2-1; 11 bases map to TRBD2. The source of this sequence is a woman aged 40 to 49 in good health and CMV-seropositive. Sequences were obtained from PBMCs. The CDR3, as DNA: TGTGCCAGCTTAGCGGGAGGGCCCTACAATGAGCAGTTCTTC. Translating gives CASLAGGPYNEQFF.